These 9 T cell receptor beta chains were all obtained from the same sample, sequenced in a study of CXCR3-negative and CXCR3-positive naive CD8 T cells. All TRB cDNA libraries came from 5' RACE performed with UMI labels. TCRdb reanalyzed the 5' RACE reads, giving one entry per CDR3 protein sequence and no DNA. The table for this sample gives 8,800 or so distinct CDR3 sequences. Input material: naive CXCR3- CD8+ T cells from blood. Regarding subset: CD45RO-CCR7+CD27+CD95- naive CD8+ T cells lacking CXCR3 (TNR3-). The receptor source for this set is a human donor in good health. Some clones in this sample may be carry-over from other donors' samples.

This clonotype ranks as medium-sized in terms of frequency. This chain links TRBV11-2 with TRBJ2-1. Germline CDR1 and CDR2: SGHAT and FQNNGV. The CDR3 is 15 residues long. CDR3 sequence: CASSHSSNSYNEQFF. Drawing the rest from reference TRBV11-2 and TRBJ2-1, the complete variable domain is EAGVAQSPRYKIIEKRQSVAFWCNPISGHATLYWYQQILGQGPKLLIQFQNNGVVDDSQLPKDRFSAERLKGVDSTLKIQPAKLEDSAVYLCASSHSSNSYNEQFFGPGTRLTVL.

In terms of frequency, this clonotype is medium-sized. The chain employs TRBV29-1 and TRBJ2-5; the D call from TCRdb, TRBD2, cannot be confirmed without DNA. The CDR3 spans 14 residues. CDR1 and CDR2 (germline): SQVTM, ANQGSEA. CDR3 loop: CSVGWEGPQETQYF.

Its frequency marks this clonotype as medium-sized. The V call is TRBV12-5, the J call TRBJ2-4; TCRdb lists TRBD2, though no DNA is available to test this call. There are 15 residues in the CDR3. Per the germline V gene, CDR1 is LGHNT and CDR2 is FRNRAP. The chain's CDR3 is CASGDHRDGGNIQYF.

The chain carries TRBV10-3 and TRBJ2-1; absent DNA, TCRdb's TRBD2 call cannot be checked. Germline CDR1 is ENHRY and CDR2 is SYGVKD. The CDR3 is 14 residues long. The CDR3 sequence is CAISEYIAGDLRFF.

This clonotype is medium-sized by frequency. This rearrangement joins TRBV7-9 to TRBJ1-5. The V gene's germline CDR1 is SEHNR and CDR2 FQNEAQ (reference sequence). CDR3 length: 16 residues. The CDR3 loop reads CASSLMDGSSDQPQHF.

By frequency, this clonotype registers medium-sized. V gene TRBV27 combines with J gene TRBJ1-5. The germline gives CDR1 MNHEY, CDR2 SMNVEV (reference sequence). The CDR3 has 14 amino acids. Here the CDR3 reads CASSPSGGNQPQHF.

The gene calls are TRBV29-1 and TRBJ2-7. The CDR3 has 13 residues. The germline CDR1 and CDR2 sequences are SQVTM and ANQGSEA. This chain's CDR3 is CSVEFHGPYEQYF.

According to its frequency, this clonotype is medium-sized. The chain has TRBV7-6 and TRBJ2-6; TCRdb's D gene call, TRBD1, goes unchecked for lack of DNA. The CDR3 sequence is 15 residues long. Germline CDR1 and CDR2: SGHVS and FNYEAQ. The CDR3 sequence: CASSRLDRRANVLTF.

V usage is TRBV6-5 and J usage is TRBJ2-5; lacking DNA, the TRBD2 call made by TCRdb goes unchecked. Germline CDR1 reads MNHEY; CDR2 reads SVGAGI. The CDR3 sequence is 15 residues long. This CDR3 reads CASSYGTSAQETQYF.